The entry that follows covers one TCR beta chain sequence. Its antigen is not identified. Looked up from germline, CDR1 is SGHAT and CDR2 is FQNNGV. The CDR3 covers 16 residues. The trim removed 1 base at V and 4 bases at J, leaving 5 bases unmatched. The sample originates from a study of cytomegalovirus exposure and HLA in healthy donors. Primers: 60 Vbeta forward and 13 Jbeta reverse. The protocol was immunoSEQ multiplex PCR, while the TCRdb copy is restricted to in-frame clones and leaves out a portion. The profile shows about 210,000 clones, roughly 84% of them singletons. Findings of the study overall: According to an earlier analysis, most TCR beta V segments yielded productive rearrangements about 90% or about 30% of the time.

The receptor's source is a girl aged 2-10 years in good health and CMV-seronegative. The sample taken for sequencing was PBMCs. The chain couples TRBV11-2 to TRBJ1-2; 11 bases line up with TRBD1. CDR3 nucleotide sequence: TGTGCCAGCAGCTTAGCCGGGACAGGGGGATCCTATGGCTACACCTTC. Its protein product is CASSLAGTGGSYGYTF.